The rows below give T cell receptor beta chains drawn from one sample of a study of CXCR3-negative and CXCR3-positive naive CD8 T cells. TCRdb reprocessed the 5' RACE reads, with one entry per CDR3 protein and no DNA. The sample yields tens of thousands of distinct CDR3 sequences, of which the top ten take up approximately 1.5%. Sequencing was performed on naive CXCR3- CD8+ T cells from blood. All receptors derive from a human donor in good health. Some clones in this sample may be carry-over from other donors' samples. The CDR3 runs from the conserved cysteine through the conserved F or W. Clone sizes are given selectively: once, few, many, or a class where the clone is expanded.

size,V,J,CDR3
NA,TRBV20-1,TRBJ1-1,CSALTGENTEAFF
NA,TRBV28,TRBJ2-5,CASSNRENQETQYF
NA,TRBV9,TRBJ2-7,CASSVGSVTYEQYF
NA,TRBV28,TRBJ1-1,CASSLLQGAPTEAFF
NA,TRBV7-3,TRBJ2-5,CASIGQGPETQYF
NA,TRBV6-6,TRBJ2-5,CASSESQSQKTQYF
NA,TRBV29-1,TRBJ1-1,CSVEGANTEAFF
NA,TRBV7-8,TRBJ1-2,CASSSHPAAGGGYTF
medium-sized,TRBV7-6,TRBJ2-2,CASSLFPGGGQLLNTGELFF
NA,TRBV11-2,TRBJ2-3,CASSGRTSGGAVDTQYF
NA,TRBV12-3/TRBV12-4,TRBJ2-1,CASSPAPWVNEQFF
NA,TRBV9,TRBJ2-1,CASSAGLALNEQFF
NA,TRBV5-1,TRBJ2-1,CASSLAAPLNEQFF
NA,TRBV20-1,TRBJ1-2,CSARDFSDREVSNYGYTF
NA,TRBV29-1,TRBJ2-2,CSGRGTVLTGELFF
NA,TRBV29-1,TRBJ2-1,CSVETAGSYNEQFF
NA,TRBV3-1,TRBJ2-7,CASSPDRGGFIEQYF
NA,TRBV29-1,TRBJ2-7,CSVESGGTTYEQYF
NA,TRBV29-1,TRBJ1-2,CSVEQGYYGYTF
NA,TRBV6-4,TRBJ2-3,CASSDSTGSTDTQYF
NA,TRBV5-1,TRBJ1-1,CASSLEGDGTEAFF
NA,TRBV29-1,TRBJ2-1,CSVDRTGDNEQFF
NA,TRBV20-1,TRBJ2-7,CSVPRENGQYF
NA,TRBV20-1,TRBJ2-5,CSANRDMIEETQYF
NA,TRBV25-1,TRBJ1-1,CASSDSGLRNTEAFF
NA,TRBV27,TRBJ2-1,CASSFGSGEQFF
NA,TRBV6-5,TRBJ2-2,CASSYLASVRAAISTGELFF
NA,TRBV28,TRBJ2-7,CASSFRGPGSYEQYF
NA,TRBV20-1,TRBJ2-1,CSARGVWSGQRLENEQFF
NA,TRBV29-1,TRBJ2-1,CSAQTEYNEQFF
NA,TRBV6-5,TRBJ2-7,CASSYDPDHPYEQYF
NA,TRBV7-9,TRBJ2-7,CASSSDNYEQYF
NA,TRBV28,TRBJ1-5,CASSPRSGQGNQPQHF
NA,TRBV12-3/TRBV12-4,TRBJ2-5,CASSLAHEETQYF
NA,TRBV5-4,TRBJ2-2,CASRAETNTGELFF